The TCR beta chain described here comes from a study of blood T cells in healthy people across ages. Looking at the study overall: About one barcoded beta molecule per two T cells was the capture yield of template switching. Study-level points and caveats: Significant beta diversity loss was already apparent by age approximately 37, declining roughly linearly.

Per sample, a minimum of 6.5 million PBMCs were isolated. Total RNA extraction produced at least 5.5 micrograms (per sample) for the study. This clonotype has only a few counts. Its antigen is currently unknown. Sample-barcoded 5' priming and a J-beta primer mix drove a second PCR of about 7 to 11 cycles. TCRdb re-analysed the 5' RACE reads in MiXCR, keeping a single row per CDR3 protein. The sample holds 850,000 to 1,100,000 distinct CDR3 sequences, approximately 38% seen once. The CDR3 consists of 16 residues. Per the germline V gene, CDR1 is SGHTA and CDR2 is FQGTGA. V was clipped by 5 bases and J by 0 bases, with 17 bases between them.

The source material was blood. The receptor comes from a young man in good health. This chain joins TRBV7-3 and TRBJ2-7, with D perhaps TRBD1 (6 bases). CDR3 in DNA: TGTGCCAGCAGCGGTTATCCTTCCAGGGGCTCCTACGAGCAGTACTTC. It specifies CASSGYPSRGSYEQYF.